The 6 T cell receptor beta chains below were found in one sample sequenced in a study of glioma-infiltrating T cells. TCR alpha and beta CDR3 regions were amplified from RNA using iRepertoire nested multiplex PCR. From the multiplex PCR reads, TCRdb called clonotypes with MiXCR, one entry per CDR3 protein. The table lists some 93,000 distinct CDR3 sequences, roughly 40% of them singletons. Source material: glioma tissue, nonneoplastic brain tissue, or PBMCs (not recorded which). The receptors come from a human donor with low-grade glioma or glioblastoma, undergoing nonglioma brain surgery, or in good health (not recorded which).

Points on this clonotype: A much bigger clone sits one base away, suggesting this may be a read error. The chain uses TRBV5-1 and TRBJ2-7; D perhaps matches TRBD1 (6 bases). V was trimmed by 5 bases and J by 2 bases, leaving 11 bases between them. The CDR3 is 13 residues long. The germline CDR1 and CDR2 sequences are SGHRS and YFSETQ. The chain's CDR3 is CASRTRTAYEQYF. CDR3 DNA: TGCGCCAGCAGAACAAGGACAGCCTACGAGCAGTACTTC.

This rearrangement joins TRBV28 to TRBJ2-3; D is possibly TRBD2 (6 bases). The CDR3 runs to 15 residues. Germline CDR1 and CDR2: MDHEN and SYDVKM. The ends were cut back, 5 bases at V and 7 bases at J, with 19 bases in the middle. CDR3 protein: CASSPMGGPLNTQYF. The CDR3 DNA follows: TGTGCCAGCAGTCCCATGGGGGGACCGCTGAATACGCAGTATTTT.

Remarks on this clonotype: Germline is not matched at one junction end, which may reflect a read error. This chain links TRBV3-1 with TRBJ2-3; 7 positions match TRBD1. The CDR3 has 17 residues. CDR1 and CDR2 from the germline V gene are LGHDT and YNNKEL (reference sequence). Here the CDR3 reads CASSQASARGSTDTQYF. CDR3 nucleotides: TGTGCCAGCAGCCAAGCGAGTGCCAGGGGGAGCACAGATACACAGTATTTT.

The sample holds many counts of this clonotype. The rearrangement uses TRBV5-6 and TRBJ2-5, with a tentative D call TRBD1 (5 bases). The CDR3 is made up of 13 amino acids. Trimming cost V 3 bases and J 5 bases, with 11 bases left between them. Germline V CDR1 and CDR2: SGHDT, YYEEEE. Written as DNA, the CDR3 is TGTGCCAGCAGCTCACTACAGGTGGAGACCCAGTACTTC. Protein sequence: CASSSLQVETQYF.

Comment on this clonotype: An end of the junction does not agree with germline; a read error may underlie this. V is TRBV6-5 and J is TRBJ1-2; D is unresolved. Germline V CDR1 and CDR2: MNHEY, SVGAGI. The length of the CDR3 is 13 residues. The CDR3 DNA reads as TGCGCCAGCAGTTACTCGAGGTACTATAGCTACACCTTC. It codes for CASSYSRYYSYTF.

This clonotype appeared a single time. This may be a read error, as it is one base from a much larger clone. The rearrangement joins TRBV5-1 to TRBJ2-7; D uncertain. V lost 2 bases to trimming and J lost 2 bases, with 8 bases between them. The CDR3 totals 13 residues. Germline V CDR1 and CDR2: SGHRS, YFSETQ. CDR3 DNA sequence: TGCGCCAGCAGCTTTTCCGAAGCCTACGAGCAGTACTTC. Translating gives CASSFSEAYEQYF.